Listed here are 23 T cell receptor beta chains from one sample, sequenced in a study of blood T cell repertoires in COVID-19. TCRdb's copy holds only in-frame clones and misses some; the assay was immunoSEQ multiplex PCR. This table has about 190,000 clones, about 87% appearing once. The sequenced sample consisted of peripheral blood. The receptors here all came from a woman aged 18 to 35 who had recovered from COVID-19.

The chain carries TRBV5-1 and TRBJ2-7; perhaps TRBD2 as D (5 bases). This CDR3 region has 15 residues. V gave up 0 bases and J gave up 0 bases, with 10 bases separating them. Germline V CDR1 and CDR2: SGHRS, YFSETQ. The CDR3 is CASSLELGDSYEQYV. As DNA, the CDR3 is TGCGCCAGCAGCTTGGAGCTGGGAGACTCCTACGAGCAGTACGTC.

The rearrangement links TRBV11-1 to TRBJ2-3; unclear D gene. The CDR3 is 13 amino acids. CDR1 SGHAT and CDR2 FQDESV come from the germline V gene (reference sequence). V was clipped by 7 bases and J by 1 base, with 9 bases between them. As DNA, the CDR3 is TGTGCCAGCAACCGAGTAGGCACAGATACGCAGTATTTT. As protein: CASNRVGTDTQYF.

The CDR3 loop reads CATSEPITGKDTQYF. The CDR3 nucleotides read TGTGCCACCAGTGAGCCCATTACAGGGAAAGATACGCAGTATTTT. The chain links TRBV24-1 to TRBJ2-3; D perhaps matches TRBD1 (6 bases). Germline loops: CDR1 KGHDR, CDR2 SFDVKD. The CDR3 covers 15 residues. With 4 bases removed from V and 5 bases from J, the gap between germline ends came to 15 bases.

The chain is built from TRBV11-2 and TRBJ2-3; tentative D call: TRBD2 (6 bases). V lost 0 bases and J 1 base, leaving 23 bases between the germline ends. CDR1 is SGHAT and CDR2 is FQNNGV in the germline V gene. CDR3 size: 20 residues. The CDR3 region is CASSLEPLAETIRGTDTQYF. CDR3 nucleotides: TGTGCCAGCAGCTTAGAACCACTAGCCGAAACAATTAGGGGCACAGATACGCAGTATTTT.

This clone was counted a few times. V and J are TRBV7-9 and TRBJ1-1, with D perhaps TRBD1 (5 bases). Germline values: CDR1 SEHNR, CDR2 FQNEAQ (reference sequence). CDR3 length: 13 residues. Trimming stripped 5 bases from V and 5 bases from J, with 12 bases between. DNA of the CDR3: TGTGCCAGCAGCCCCAATGGGGGGACTGAAGCTTTCTTT. Its protein product is CASSPNGGTEAFF.

This clone was counted a single time. This rearrangement joins TRBV30 to TRBJ2-2; 7 bases agree with TRBD1. V lost 2 bases to trimming and J lost 7 bases; unmatched junction nucleotides: 7. The CDR3 is 14 residues long. CDR1 and CDR2 (germline): GTSNPN, SVGIG (reference sequence). In DNA, the CDR3 is TGTGCCTGGAGTCGAGACAGGGAGATCGGGGAGCTGTTTTTT. Protein product: CAWSRDREIGELFF.

The V gene is TRBV25-1, the J gene TRBJ2-1; D uncertain. V lost 4 bases and J lost 2, with 6 bases in between. This CDR3 has 13 residues. Germline assignment: CDR1 MGHDK and CDR2 SYGVNS. The CDR3 is CASSGGPYNEQFF. The CDR3 DNA reads TGTGCCAGCAGTGGCGGCCCCTACAATGAGCAGTTCTTC. Full variable domain (remainder filled in from reference TRBV25-1 and TRBJ2-1): EADIYQTPRYLVIGTGKKITLECSQTMGHDKMYWYQQDPGMELHLIHYSYGVNSTEKGDLSSESTVSRIRTEHFPLTLESARPSHTSQYLCASSGGPYNEQFFGPGTRLTVL.

In DNA, the CDR3 is TGTGCCAGCAGTTACACAGCCTCCACAGATACGCAGTATTTT. Translated, it gives CASSYTASTDTQYF. The chain is built from TRBV6-6 and TRBJ2-3; D is unclear. There are 14 residues in the CDR3. V was cut by 2 bases and J by 2 bases, with 8 bases left in between. The V gene's germline CDR1 is MNHNY and CDR2 SVGAGI (reference sequence).

The chain combines TRBV9 with TRBJ1-6; TRBD1 agrees at 12 bases. Per germline, CDR1 SGDLS and CDR2 YYNGEE. This CDR3 spans 14 amino acids. V was clipped by 3 bases and J by 10 bases; unmatched bases: 2. CDR3 nucleotide sequence: TGTGCCAGCAGCGAGGGACAGGGGGCGTCACCCCTCCACTTT. Translated, it gives CASSEGQGASPLHF.

V usage is TRBV7-6 and J usage is TRBJ1-2; perhaps TRBD1 as D (6 bases). The CDR3 is 16 residues long. Germline CDR1 and CDR2: SGHVS and FNYEAQ. V lost 1 base and J lost 4, with 16 bases in between. The CDR3, as DNA: TGTGCCAGCAGCTTAGAGACCGGACAGCTTAGCTATGGCTACACCTTC. It yields the protein CASSLETGQLSYGYTF.

In this sample, this clone turned up once. The V and J genes are TRBV7-3 and TRBJ2-2; a weak D match, TRBD1 (6 bases). Germline V gene data show CDR1 as SGHTA and CDR2 as FQGTGA. The CDR3 is 14 amino acids. V lost 2 bases, J lost 4 bases, and 8 bases lay in between. CDR3 in DNA: TGTGCCAGCAGCTTAGGACAGAGCACCGGGGAGCTGTTTTTT. Residues: CASSLGQSTGELFF.

This clone was picked up one time. The CDR3 loop reads CASSIQGQGPQPQHF. The DNA for the CDR3 is TGTGCCAGTAGTATCCAGGGACAGGGGCCCCAGCCCCAGCATTTT. The chain employs TRBV19 and TRBJ1-5; 10 positions match TRBD1. The CDR3 has 15 residues. Per germline, CDR1 LNHDA and CDR2 SQIVND (reference sequence). With V trimmed by 3 bases and J by 7 bases, 6 bases remained unmatched.

V is TRBV6-2 or TRBV6-3 and J is TRBJ1-2, with TRBD1 matching 11 bases. The CDR3 runs 15 residues. V was clipped by 2 bases and J by 7 bases; unmatched bases: 6. Germline V gives CDR1 MNHEY, CDR2 SVGEGT. CDR3 sequence: CASSYPGQGARGYTF. The CDR3 DNA reads TGTGCCAGCAGTTACCCCGGACAGGGGGCTCGTGGCTACACCTTC.

The chain couples TRBV10-3 to TRBJ1-1; D ambiguous. The CDR3 extends over 13 amino acids. V was pared by 9 bases and J by 4 bases, with 15 bases between. In germline, CDR1 is ENHRY, CDR2 SYGVKD. The CDR3 region has the DNA TGTGCCATTACCGGCGGCCGAGTCACTGAAGCTTTCTTT. Translated: CAITGGRVTEAFF.

The rearrangement uses TRBV12-5 and TRBJ1-1; weak D call: TRBD1 (6 bases). The CDR3 contains 16 residues. The germline CDR1 and CDR2 sequences are LGHNT and FRNRAP. V shed 0 bases and J shed 1 base, with 12 bases lying between them. CDR3 loop: CASGLVRGGPNTEAFF. DNA for the CDR3: TGTGCTAGTGGTTTGGTACGGGGGGGGCCGAACACTGAAGCTTTCTTT.

This chain joins TRBV27 and TRBJ1-5; D is uncertain. Trimming removed 5 bases from V and 3 bases from J, with 14 bases in between. The length of the CDR3 is 15 residues. In germline, CDR1 is MNHEY, CDR2 SMNVEV (reference sequence). The chain's CDR3 is CASSAKEEYNQPQHF. Written as DNA, the CDR3 is TGTGCCAGCAGTGCAAAGGAGGAGTACAATCAGCCCCAGCATTTT.

The chain uses TRBV19 and TRBJ2-1; 12 bases line up with TRBD2. The CDR3 runs 18 residues. Per germline, CDR1 LNHDA and CDR2 SQIVND (reference sequence). V gave up 4 bases and J gave up 9 bases; unmatched junction bases: 16. The CDR3 nucleotides read TGTGCCAGTAGTACCCCCCACGAGACTAGCGGGAGTATATTTGAGCAGTTCTTC. This sequence encodes CASSTPHETSGSIFEQFF.

V and J are TRBV5-6 and TRBJ2-7; D call uncertain. The CDR3 extends over 13 amino acids. Trimming cost V 7 bases and J 2 bases, with 13 bases left between them. Germline V lookup: CDR1 SGHDT, CDR2 YYEEEE. The CDR3: CASSSGLTYEQYF. The CDR3 DNA reads as TGTGCCAGCTCTAGTGGGTTAACCTACGAGCAGTACTTC.

The chain carries TRBV27 and TRBJ1-1, with 7 nucleotides matching TRBD1. The CDR3 runs to 14 residues. Germline V gives CDR1 MNHEY, CDR2 SMNVEV (reference sequence). With V trimmed by 6 bases and J by 5 bases, 9 bases remained unmatched. CDR3 sequence reads: CASRLTGPRTEAFF. The CDR3 DNA follows: TGTGCCAGCAGGCTGACAGGGCCCCGGACTGAAGCTTTCTTT.

Only one count was recorded for this clone. CDR3 in DNA: TGTGCCTGGGGGACAGGGGCCACTGAAGCTTTCTTT. Its protein is CAWGTGATEAFF. J is TRBJ1-1 and V is TRBV30, with 10 bases identical to TRBD1. The V gene end was trimmed by 5 bases and the J gene end by 4 bases; junction bases not matched to a gene: 1. The CDR3 is made up of 12 amino acids. Germline V gene data show CDR1 as GTSNPN and CDR2 as SVGIG (reference sequence).

The chain employs TRBV5-1 and TRBJ1-1; weak D call: TRBD1 (5 bases). CDR1 is SGHRS and CDR2 is YFSETQ in the germline V gene. Trimming removed 7 bases from V and 6 bases from J, with 13 bases in between. CDR3 length equals 12 residues. The CDR3 is CASGTGGAEAFF. CDR3 nucleotides: TGCGCCAGCGGGACCGGGGGTGCTGAAGCTTTCTTT.

This sequence joins TRBV27 and TRBJ1-2; D ambiguous. This CDR3 spans 13 amino acids. Trimming took off 6 bases at V and 2 bases at J, with 10 bases between the two ends. Germline V CDR1 and CDR2: MNHEY, SMNVEV (reference sequence). CDR3 in DNA: TGTGCCAGCAGACCAAACTCAAACTATGGCTACACCTTC. Translated, it gives CASRPNSNYGYTF.

The chain joins TRBV19 to TRBJ2-3; TRBD2 matches at 11 bases. This CDR3 spans 16 amino acids. V shed 5 bases and J 1 base; nucleotides not matched to a gene: 5. Per the germline V gene, CDR1 is LNHDA and CDR2 is SQIVND (reference sequence). In DNA, the CDR3 is TGTGCCAGTAGTGTTGGGACTAGCGGCCGCACAGATACGCAGTATTTT. Protein: CASSVGTSGRTDTQYF.